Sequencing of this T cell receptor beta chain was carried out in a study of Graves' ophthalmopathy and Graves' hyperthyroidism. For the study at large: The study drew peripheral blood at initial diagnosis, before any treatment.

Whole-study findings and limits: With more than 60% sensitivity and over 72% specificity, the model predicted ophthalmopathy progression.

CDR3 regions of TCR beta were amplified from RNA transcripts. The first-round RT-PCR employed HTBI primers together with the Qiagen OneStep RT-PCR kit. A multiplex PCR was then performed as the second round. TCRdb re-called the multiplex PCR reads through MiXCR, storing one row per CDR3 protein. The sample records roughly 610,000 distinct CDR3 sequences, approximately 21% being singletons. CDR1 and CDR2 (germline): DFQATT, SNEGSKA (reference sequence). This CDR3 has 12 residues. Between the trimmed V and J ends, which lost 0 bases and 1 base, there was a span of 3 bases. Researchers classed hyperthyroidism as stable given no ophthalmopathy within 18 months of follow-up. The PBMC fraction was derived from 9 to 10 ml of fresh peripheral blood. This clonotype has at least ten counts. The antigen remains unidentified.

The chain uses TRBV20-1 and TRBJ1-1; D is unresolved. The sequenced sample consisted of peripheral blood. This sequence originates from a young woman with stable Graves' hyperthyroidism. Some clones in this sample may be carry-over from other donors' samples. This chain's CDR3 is CSARDTNTEAFF. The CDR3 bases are TGCAGTGCTAGAGACACGAACACTGAAGCTTTCTTT.